The 13 T cell receptor beta chains below were found in one sample sequenced in a study of blood T cell repertoires in COVID-19 (dated by TCRdb to the early 2020s). Libraries came from the immunoSEQ multiplex PCR assay. Held by TCRdb, this immuneACCESS table contains in-frame sequences only and omits some clones. Under half of the omission traces to an unresolved V gene where checked; the cause of the rest is unknown. The sample contains a few hundred thousand clones, 89% of them found a single time. Together, the top ten hold 0.95% to 1.5% of the sample. Sequencing was carried out using peripheral blood. The origin of the receptors is a man aged 35 to 55 with acute or convalescent COVID-19.

The V gene is TRBV28, the J gene TRBJ2-1, with TRBD2 matching over 8 bases. The CDR3 contains 14 residues. V lost 5 bases and J lost 5; bases outside the gene matches: 5. Germline CDR1 reads MDHEN; CDR2 reads SYDVKM. The CDR3 DNA follows: TGTGCCAGCAGTATCGGGGGGGGACACAATGAGCAGTTCTTC. It translates to CASSIGGGHNEQFF.

This clone was detected a few times. The chain links TRBV2 to TRBJ2-7; D is perhaps TRBD2 (7 bases). The V gene lost 4 bases and the J gene lost 5 bases, with 21 bases spanning the gap. The CDR3 is 16 amino acids. Looked up from germline, CDR1 is SNHLY and CDR2 is FYNNEI. CDR3 protein: CASSVNPGGGEDEQYF. The CDR3 region has the DNA TGTGCCAGCAGTGTAAACCCAGGCGGGGGCGAGGACGAGCAGTACTTC.

This clone appeared once. J is TRBJ2-5 and V is TRBV5-1, with TRBD1 matching over 7 bases. Germline V gives CDR1 SGHRS, CDR2 YFSETQ. The CDR3 runs 15 residues. Losses at the gene ends were 5 bases for V and 0 bases for J; bases not matched to a gene: 7. The chain's CDR3 is CASSKGGRYQETQYF. CDR3 DNA: TGCGCCAGCAGTAAAGGGGGCCGGTACCAAGAGACCCAGTACTTC.

V is TRBV28 and J is TRBJ1-4; TRBD1 aligns across 10 bases. The CDR3 contains 15 residues. Germline V CDR1 and CDR2: MDHEN, SYDVKM. With 5 bases clipped from V and 5 bases from J, the junction kept 5 bases outside the gene matches. The CDR3 sequence: CASSPSGQGNEKLFF. The DNA of the CDR3 is TGTGCCAGCAGTCCCTCGGGACAGGGGAATGAAAAACTGTTTTTT.

This clone appeared once. V usage is TRBV5-1 and J usage is TRBJ2-1, with TRBD2 matching 9 bases. The CDR3 extends over 15 amino acids. V trimming: 2 bases; J trimming: 3 bases; junction bases outside the gene matches: 3. Germline CDR1 SGHRS, CDR2 YFSETQ. This chain's CDR3 is CASSLLAGGYNEQFF. The DNA for the CDR3 is TGCGCCAGCAGCTTACTAGCGGGTGGCTACAATGAGCAGTTCTTC.

On this clone: This CDR3 is also generated by other DNA sequences in the sample. The CDR3 coding sequence is TGTGCCAGCAGCTTAGATCGTACTGAAGCTTTCTTT. Protein: CASSLDRTEAFF. The chain joins TRBV7-9 to TRBJ1-1; D is undetermined. Germline CDR1 is SEHNR and CDR2 is FQNEAQ (reference sequence). The CDR3 length is 12 residues. V was pared by 1 base and J by 5 bases, with 5 bases between.

The chain recombines TRBV27 with TRBJ2-5; 12 bases are a match to TRBD2. Germline trimming cut 5 bases from V and 5 bases from J; bases unmatched to any gene: 6. The CDR3 has 15 residues. Per germline, CDR1 MNHEY and CDR2 SMNVEV (reference sequence). The CDR3 loop reads CASSPLAGGPETQYF. In DNA, the CDR3 is TGTGCCAGCAGTCCCCTAGCGGGGGGGCCCGAGACCCAGTACTTC.

The V gene is TRBV9, the J gene TRBJ1-2; D possibly corresponds to TRBD1 (5 bases). The CDR3 is 14 amino acids. V was clipped by 4 bases and J by 2 bases, with 12 bases between them. From germline, CDR1 is SGDLS and CDR2 YYNGEE. CDR3 sequence (DNA): TGTGCCAGCAGCCCTCGGACACTCAACTATGGCTACACCTTC. Translation gives CASSPRTLNYGYTF.

The chain is built from TRBV5-4 and TRBJ1-1; D possibly corresponds to TRBD1 (5 bases). Between the trimmed V and J ends, which lost 5 bases and 4 bases, there was a span of 12 bases. CDR3 length: 13 amino acids. CDR1 and CDR2 from the germline V gene are SGHNT and YYREEE (reference sequence). The CDR3 region is CASRQGIGTEAFF. As DNA, the CDR3 is TGTGCCAGCAGGCAGGGAATTGGCACTGAAGCTTTCTTT.

This chain joins TRBV29-1 and TRBJ1-1; D is undetermined. The V gene's germline CDR1 is SQVTM and CDR2 ANQGSEA. The V end lost 7 bases, the J end lost 0 bases, and 9 bases lay between the germline ends. The CDR3 contains 12 residues. The CDR3, as DNA: TGCAGCGGAGGACTGATGAACACTGAAGCTTTCTTT. It yields the protein CSGGLMNTEAFF.

The J gene is TRBJ2-2, the V gene TRBV19; D is uncertain. The CDR3 is made up of 15 amino acids. V was shortened by 2 bases and J by 2 bases, with 9 bases between the two germline ends. CDR1 is LNHDA, CDR2 SQIVND, per germline (reference sequence). Written as DNA, the CDR3 is TGTGCCAGTAGTATAAATACAGACAACACCGGGGAGCTGTTTTTT. Its protein is CASSINTDNTGELFF. Full variable domain (rest looked up from reference TRBV19 and TRBJ2-2): DGGITQSPKYLFRKEGQNVTLSCEQNLNHDAMYWYRQDPGQGLRLIYYSQIVNDFQKGDIAEGYSVSREKKESFPLTVTSAQKNPTAFYLCASSINTDNTGELFFGEGSRLTVL.

The rearrangement uses TRBV5-1 and TRBJ1-2; TRBD1 is a possible D gene (6 bases). There are 13 residues in the CDR3. V shed 0 bases and J shed 6 bases, with 9 bases lying between them. Germline V gives CDR1 SGHRS, CDR2 YFSETQ. DNA for the CDR3: TGCGCCAGCAGCTTGGAAGGGGGGGATGGCTACACCTTC. Its protein product is CASSLEGGDGYTF.

The CDR3 DNA is TGTGCCAGCAGCGTAGTCCCTTCTGTGGGGACAGGGGTCGCTGGAAACACCATATATTTT. Translating gives CASSVVPSVGTGVAGNTIYF. This chain connects TRBV9 to TRBJ1-3, with 10 bases aligning to TRBD1. The V gene end was trimmed by 0 bases and the J gene end by 2 bases; junction bases not matched to a gene: 14. Per the germline V gene, CDR1 is SGDLS and CDR2 is YYNGEE. This CDR3 comprises 20 residues.